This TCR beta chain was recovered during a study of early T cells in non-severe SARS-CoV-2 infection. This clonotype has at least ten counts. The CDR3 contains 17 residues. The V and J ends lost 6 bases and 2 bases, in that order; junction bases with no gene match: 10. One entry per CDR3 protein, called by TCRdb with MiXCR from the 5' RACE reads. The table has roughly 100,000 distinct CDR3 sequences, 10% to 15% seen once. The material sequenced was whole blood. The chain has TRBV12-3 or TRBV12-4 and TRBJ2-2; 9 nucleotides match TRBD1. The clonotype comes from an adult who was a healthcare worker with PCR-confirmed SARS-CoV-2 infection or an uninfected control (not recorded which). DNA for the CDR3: TGTGCCAGCAGACCTCTCCGGGGACAGGGAAACACCGGGGAGCTGTTTTTT. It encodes CASRPLRGQGNTGELFF.